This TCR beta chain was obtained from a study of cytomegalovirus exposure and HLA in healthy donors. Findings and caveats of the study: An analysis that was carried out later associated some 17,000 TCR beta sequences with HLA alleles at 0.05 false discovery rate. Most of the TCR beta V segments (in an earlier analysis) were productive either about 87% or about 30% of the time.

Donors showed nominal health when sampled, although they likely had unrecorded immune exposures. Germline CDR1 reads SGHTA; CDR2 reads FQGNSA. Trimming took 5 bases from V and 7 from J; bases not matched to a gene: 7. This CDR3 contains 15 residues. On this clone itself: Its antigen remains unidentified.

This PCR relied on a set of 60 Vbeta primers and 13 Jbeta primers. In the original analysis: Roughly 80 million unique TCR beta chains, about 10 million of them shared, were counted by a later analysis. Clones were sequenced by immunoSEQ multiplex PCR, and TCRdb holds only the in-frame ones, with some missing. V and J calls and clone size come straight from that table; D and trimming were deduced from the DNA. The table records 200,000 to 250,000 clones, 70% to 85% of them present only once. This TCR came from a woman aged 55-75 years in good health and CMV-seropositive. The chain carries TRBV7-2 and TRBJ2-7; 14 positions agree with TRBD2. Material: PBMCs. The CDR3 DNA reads TGTGCCAGCAGCCAACGGACTAGCGGGGGGCCAGAGCAGTACTTC. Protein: CASSQRTSGGPEQYF.